This is a list of T cell receptor beta chains from one sample in a study of cytomegalovirus exposure and HLA in healthy donors. Clones were sequenced by immunoSEQ multiplex PCR, and TCRdb holds only the in-frame ones, with some missing. This table holds about 140,000 clones, around 80% found once. Sequencing used PBMCs. These receptors were taken from a female donor in good health and CMV-seronegative. Each CDR3 is given with its conserved first and last residue. A D gene is named only where the DNA matches it firmly. The size field is filled for only some rows; it gives once, few, many or a size class.

v_gene	j_gene	d_gene	abundance	CDR3aa	CDR3nt
TRBV2	TRBJ2-1	TRBD2	-	CASSRTRSLGQFF	TGTGCCAGCAGCAGGACTAGGTCCCTCGGGCAGTTCTTC
TRBV6-1	TRBJ2-5	TRBD2	few	CASSEAAGGVRETQYF	TGTGCCAGCAGTGAAGCAGCGGGAGGCGTCCGAGAGACCCAGTACTTC
TRBV7-9	TRBJ1-4	TRBD1	-	CASSYRGTDEKLFF	TGTGCCAGCAGCTACAGGGGGACAGATGAAAAACTGTTTTTT
TRBV6-5	TRBJ2-2	-	-	CASSYVARGTGELFF	TGTGCCAGCAGTTATGTCGCTAGGGGCACCGGGGAGCTGTTTTTT
TRBV5-1	TRBJ1-2	-	-	CASSLGGGTGRNGYTF	TGCGCCAGCAGCTTGGGGGGCGGTACAGGGCGGAATGGCTACACCTTC
TRBV9	TRBJ1-2	-	few	CASSVGAGMEGYTF	TGTGCCAGCAGCGTAGGGGCAGGGATGGAGGGCTACACCTTC
TRBV5-4	TRBJ1-2	-	-	CASSHGVAGNYGYTF	TGTGCCAGCAGCCATGGAGTAGCTGGTAACTATGGCTACACCTTC
TRBV10-3	TRBJ2-7	TRBD1	many	CAIAPDRYDEQYF	TGTGCCATCGCACCGGACAGGTACGACGAGCAGTACTTC
TRBV9	TRBJ1-3	-	-	CASSVAEGRSDTIYF	TGTGCCAGCAGCGTAGCGGAAGGGAGAAGTGACACCATATATTTT
TRBV7-2	TRBJ2-7	TRBD2	-	CASSLVLRGGLSYEQYF	TGTGCCAGCAGCTTAGTCTTACGGGGGGGTCTCTCCTACGAGCAGTACTTC
TRBV5-1	TRBJ1-1	TRBD1	-	CASSRTGDPTEAFF	TGCGCCAGCAGCAGAACAGGGGACCCCACTGAAGCTTTCTTT
TRBV4-3	TRBJ2-4	-	-	CASSLRMDGEAKNIQYF	TGCGCCAGCAGCCTACGAATGGACGGGGAAGCCAAAAACATTCAGTACTTC
TRBV7-9	TRBJ1-2	TRBD1	-	CASSLAGAGGPNYGYTF	TGTGCCAGCAGCTTAGCGGGGGCAGGGGGCCCCAACTATGGCTACACCTTC
TRBV28	TRBJ2-1	TRBD1	-	CASSWGQGTRGEQFF	TGTGCCAGCAGTTGGGGACAGGGGACGAGGGGTGAGCAGTTCTTC
TRBV6-6	TRBJ1-2	TRBD1	-	CASRSGGGYGYTF	TGTGCCAGCAGGTCAGGGGGCGGCTATGGCTACACCTTC
TRBV27	TRBJ2-4	-	-	CASTSLAKNIQYF	TGTGCCAGCACTAGTCTAGCCAAAAACATTCAGTACTTC
TRBV28	TRBJ2-1	TRBD2	-	CASEIRREAYPNEQFF	TGTGCCAGTGAAATCCGGCGGGAGGCTTACCCCAATGAGCAGTTCTTC
TRBV7-9	TRBJ2-5	-	-	CASSGYPPGQGHRETQYF	TGTGCCAGCAGCGGATACCCCCCCGGGCAGGGGCATAGGGAGACCCAGTACTTC
TRBV7-9	TRBJ1-4	-	-	CSSSLETTAGKLFF	TGTTCCAGCAGCTTAGAAACAACCGCAGGAAAACTGTTTTTT
TRBV11-2	TRBJ1-1	TRBD1	-	CASSLDRVNTEAFF	TGTGCCAGCAGCTTGGACAGGGTGAACACTGAAGCTTTCTTT
TRBV5-1	TRBJ2-5	-	-	CASSLAARSGQETQYF	TGCGCCAGCAGCTTGGCCGCAAGGTCGGGGCAAGAGACCCAGTACTTC
TRBV19	TRBJ2-1	TRBD2	-	CASNLLAGGPGEQFF	TGTGCCAGTAACCTACTAGCGGGGGGGCCGGGTGAGCAGTTCTTC
TRBV7-9	TRBJ2-7	-	-	CASSFPSASGEQYF	TGTGCCAGCAGCTTCCCTAGCGCTTCGGGGGAGCAGTACTTC
TRBV19	TRBJ2-1	TRBD1	-	CASSIQLSGQGAYNEQFF	TGTGCCAGTAGTATTCAGTTGTCGGGGCAGGGGGCTTACAATGAGCAGTTCTTC
TRBV11-2	TRBJ1-1	TRBD1	-	CASSLRTGMNTEAFF	TGTGCCAGCAGCCTGCGGACAGGCATGAACACTGAAGCTTTCTTT
TRBV11-3	TRBJ1-1	-	-	CASSLQGNTEAFF	TGTGCCAGCAGCTTACAGGGGAACACTGAAGCTTTCTTT
TRBV4-1	TRBJ2-1	-	-	CASSPFPGEQFF	TGCGCCAGCAGCCCCTTTCCCGGTGAGCAGTTCTTC
TRBV4-1	TRBJ1-6	TRBD1	-	CASSQDGTVDSPLHF	TGCGCCAGCAGCCAAGATGGGACAGTAGATTCACCCCTCCACTTT
TRBV5-1	TRBJ2-2	TRBD1	-	CASSARTGDANTGELFF	TGCGCCAGCAGCGCCCGGACAGGAGATGCGAACACCGGGGAGCTGTTTTTT
TRBV15	TRBJ2-7	-	-	CATTFGKAGEQYF	TGTGCCACCACCTTCGGGAAGGCGGGCGAGCAGTACTTC
TRBV5-4	TRBJ1-1	-	-	CASSLGRGTEAFF	TGTGCCAGCAGCTTGGGACGGGGCACTGAAGCTTTCTTT
TRBV28	TRBJ1-5	-	-	CASSLGQGTQPQHF	TGTGCCAGCAGTTTAGGGCAGGGGACGCAGCCCCAGCATTTT
TRBV7-2	TRBJ2-2	-	-	CASSFGQGRIGELFF	TGTGCCAGCAGCTTCGGGCAGGGTCGGATTGGGGAGCTGTTTTTT
TRBV6-1	TRBJ1-1	-	-	CASRVIVNTEAFF	TGTGCCAGCAGGGTTATAGTGAACACTGAAGCTTTCTTT
TRBV5-1	TRBJ2-1	TRBD2	-	CASSLSSSGSSYNEQFF	TGCGCCAGCAGCTTGTCCTCTAGCGGGAGCTCCTACAATGAGCAGTTCTTC
TRBV28	TRBJ1-1	TRBD1	-	CASSPRQGSEAFF	TGTGCCAGCAGTCCCCGACAGGGGAGTGAAGCTTTCTTT
TRBV19	TRBJ2-2	-	-	CASSIVSETGELFF	TGTGCCAGTAGTATAGTATCGGAGACCGGGGAGCTGTTTTTT
TRBV14	TRBJ1-2	-	-	CASSQTTGRFYPYGYTF	TGTGCCAGCAGCCAAACGACAGGCCGCTTCTACCCTTATGGCTACACCTTC
TRBV28	TRBJ2-1	TRBD1	-	CASSPRRTGGISNEQFF	TGTGCCAGCAGTCCCAGAAGGACAGGGGGGATAAGTAATGAGCAGTTCTTC
TRBV6-1	TRBJ2-3	-	-	CASSDWGGDTQYF	TGTGCCAGCAGTGATTGGGGCGGAGATACGCAGTATTTT
TRBV2	TRBJ2-7	-	-	CASSEERGYEQYF	TGTGCCAGCAGTGAAGAAAGGGGATACGAGCAGTACTTC
TRBV9	TRBJ2-1	-	-	CASSVDPAAYNEQFF	TGTGCCAGCAGCGTAGATCCAGCGGCGTACAATGAGCAGTTCTTC
TRBV5-1	TRBJ2-2	-	-	CASSLDQKNGELFF	TGCGCCAGCAGCTTGGACCAGAAAAACGGGGAGCTGTTTTTT
TRBV11-2	TRBJ2-5	-	-	CASSLEGGMKETQYF	TGTGCCAGCAGCTTAGAGGGCGGGATGAAAGAGACCCAGTACTTC
TRBV10-1	TRBJ2-7	-	-	CASHFYEQYF	TGCGCCAGCCATTTCTACGAGCAGTACTTC
TRBV5-1	TRBJ2-1	TRBD2	-	CASSLSGRGDNEQFF	TGCGCCAGCAGCTTGAGCGGGAGGGGGGACAATGAGCAGTTCTTC
TRBV5-4	TRBJ1-2	TRBD1	-	CASSLEPTGNYGYTF	TGTGCCAGCAGCTTGGAACCGACAGGGAACTATGGCTACACCTTC
TRBV9	TRBJ2-3	-	-	CASSPREGQSTDTQYF	TGTGCCAGCAGCCCCCGGGAGGGACAGAGCACAGATACGCAGTATTTT
TRBV5-1	TRBJ2-7	-	-	CASKDADYEQYF	TGCGCCAGCAAGGATGCGGACTACGAGCAGTACTTC
TRBV5-6	TRBJ2-6	-	-	CASSPTIDYSGANVLTF	TGTGCCAGCAGCCCTACCATTGATTACTCTGGGGCCAACGTCCTGACTTTC
TRBV5-4	TRBJ2-1	-	-	CASSAVGRFLYNEQFF	TGTGCCAGCAGCGCCGTTGGGAGGTTTCTCTACAATGAGCAGTTCTTC